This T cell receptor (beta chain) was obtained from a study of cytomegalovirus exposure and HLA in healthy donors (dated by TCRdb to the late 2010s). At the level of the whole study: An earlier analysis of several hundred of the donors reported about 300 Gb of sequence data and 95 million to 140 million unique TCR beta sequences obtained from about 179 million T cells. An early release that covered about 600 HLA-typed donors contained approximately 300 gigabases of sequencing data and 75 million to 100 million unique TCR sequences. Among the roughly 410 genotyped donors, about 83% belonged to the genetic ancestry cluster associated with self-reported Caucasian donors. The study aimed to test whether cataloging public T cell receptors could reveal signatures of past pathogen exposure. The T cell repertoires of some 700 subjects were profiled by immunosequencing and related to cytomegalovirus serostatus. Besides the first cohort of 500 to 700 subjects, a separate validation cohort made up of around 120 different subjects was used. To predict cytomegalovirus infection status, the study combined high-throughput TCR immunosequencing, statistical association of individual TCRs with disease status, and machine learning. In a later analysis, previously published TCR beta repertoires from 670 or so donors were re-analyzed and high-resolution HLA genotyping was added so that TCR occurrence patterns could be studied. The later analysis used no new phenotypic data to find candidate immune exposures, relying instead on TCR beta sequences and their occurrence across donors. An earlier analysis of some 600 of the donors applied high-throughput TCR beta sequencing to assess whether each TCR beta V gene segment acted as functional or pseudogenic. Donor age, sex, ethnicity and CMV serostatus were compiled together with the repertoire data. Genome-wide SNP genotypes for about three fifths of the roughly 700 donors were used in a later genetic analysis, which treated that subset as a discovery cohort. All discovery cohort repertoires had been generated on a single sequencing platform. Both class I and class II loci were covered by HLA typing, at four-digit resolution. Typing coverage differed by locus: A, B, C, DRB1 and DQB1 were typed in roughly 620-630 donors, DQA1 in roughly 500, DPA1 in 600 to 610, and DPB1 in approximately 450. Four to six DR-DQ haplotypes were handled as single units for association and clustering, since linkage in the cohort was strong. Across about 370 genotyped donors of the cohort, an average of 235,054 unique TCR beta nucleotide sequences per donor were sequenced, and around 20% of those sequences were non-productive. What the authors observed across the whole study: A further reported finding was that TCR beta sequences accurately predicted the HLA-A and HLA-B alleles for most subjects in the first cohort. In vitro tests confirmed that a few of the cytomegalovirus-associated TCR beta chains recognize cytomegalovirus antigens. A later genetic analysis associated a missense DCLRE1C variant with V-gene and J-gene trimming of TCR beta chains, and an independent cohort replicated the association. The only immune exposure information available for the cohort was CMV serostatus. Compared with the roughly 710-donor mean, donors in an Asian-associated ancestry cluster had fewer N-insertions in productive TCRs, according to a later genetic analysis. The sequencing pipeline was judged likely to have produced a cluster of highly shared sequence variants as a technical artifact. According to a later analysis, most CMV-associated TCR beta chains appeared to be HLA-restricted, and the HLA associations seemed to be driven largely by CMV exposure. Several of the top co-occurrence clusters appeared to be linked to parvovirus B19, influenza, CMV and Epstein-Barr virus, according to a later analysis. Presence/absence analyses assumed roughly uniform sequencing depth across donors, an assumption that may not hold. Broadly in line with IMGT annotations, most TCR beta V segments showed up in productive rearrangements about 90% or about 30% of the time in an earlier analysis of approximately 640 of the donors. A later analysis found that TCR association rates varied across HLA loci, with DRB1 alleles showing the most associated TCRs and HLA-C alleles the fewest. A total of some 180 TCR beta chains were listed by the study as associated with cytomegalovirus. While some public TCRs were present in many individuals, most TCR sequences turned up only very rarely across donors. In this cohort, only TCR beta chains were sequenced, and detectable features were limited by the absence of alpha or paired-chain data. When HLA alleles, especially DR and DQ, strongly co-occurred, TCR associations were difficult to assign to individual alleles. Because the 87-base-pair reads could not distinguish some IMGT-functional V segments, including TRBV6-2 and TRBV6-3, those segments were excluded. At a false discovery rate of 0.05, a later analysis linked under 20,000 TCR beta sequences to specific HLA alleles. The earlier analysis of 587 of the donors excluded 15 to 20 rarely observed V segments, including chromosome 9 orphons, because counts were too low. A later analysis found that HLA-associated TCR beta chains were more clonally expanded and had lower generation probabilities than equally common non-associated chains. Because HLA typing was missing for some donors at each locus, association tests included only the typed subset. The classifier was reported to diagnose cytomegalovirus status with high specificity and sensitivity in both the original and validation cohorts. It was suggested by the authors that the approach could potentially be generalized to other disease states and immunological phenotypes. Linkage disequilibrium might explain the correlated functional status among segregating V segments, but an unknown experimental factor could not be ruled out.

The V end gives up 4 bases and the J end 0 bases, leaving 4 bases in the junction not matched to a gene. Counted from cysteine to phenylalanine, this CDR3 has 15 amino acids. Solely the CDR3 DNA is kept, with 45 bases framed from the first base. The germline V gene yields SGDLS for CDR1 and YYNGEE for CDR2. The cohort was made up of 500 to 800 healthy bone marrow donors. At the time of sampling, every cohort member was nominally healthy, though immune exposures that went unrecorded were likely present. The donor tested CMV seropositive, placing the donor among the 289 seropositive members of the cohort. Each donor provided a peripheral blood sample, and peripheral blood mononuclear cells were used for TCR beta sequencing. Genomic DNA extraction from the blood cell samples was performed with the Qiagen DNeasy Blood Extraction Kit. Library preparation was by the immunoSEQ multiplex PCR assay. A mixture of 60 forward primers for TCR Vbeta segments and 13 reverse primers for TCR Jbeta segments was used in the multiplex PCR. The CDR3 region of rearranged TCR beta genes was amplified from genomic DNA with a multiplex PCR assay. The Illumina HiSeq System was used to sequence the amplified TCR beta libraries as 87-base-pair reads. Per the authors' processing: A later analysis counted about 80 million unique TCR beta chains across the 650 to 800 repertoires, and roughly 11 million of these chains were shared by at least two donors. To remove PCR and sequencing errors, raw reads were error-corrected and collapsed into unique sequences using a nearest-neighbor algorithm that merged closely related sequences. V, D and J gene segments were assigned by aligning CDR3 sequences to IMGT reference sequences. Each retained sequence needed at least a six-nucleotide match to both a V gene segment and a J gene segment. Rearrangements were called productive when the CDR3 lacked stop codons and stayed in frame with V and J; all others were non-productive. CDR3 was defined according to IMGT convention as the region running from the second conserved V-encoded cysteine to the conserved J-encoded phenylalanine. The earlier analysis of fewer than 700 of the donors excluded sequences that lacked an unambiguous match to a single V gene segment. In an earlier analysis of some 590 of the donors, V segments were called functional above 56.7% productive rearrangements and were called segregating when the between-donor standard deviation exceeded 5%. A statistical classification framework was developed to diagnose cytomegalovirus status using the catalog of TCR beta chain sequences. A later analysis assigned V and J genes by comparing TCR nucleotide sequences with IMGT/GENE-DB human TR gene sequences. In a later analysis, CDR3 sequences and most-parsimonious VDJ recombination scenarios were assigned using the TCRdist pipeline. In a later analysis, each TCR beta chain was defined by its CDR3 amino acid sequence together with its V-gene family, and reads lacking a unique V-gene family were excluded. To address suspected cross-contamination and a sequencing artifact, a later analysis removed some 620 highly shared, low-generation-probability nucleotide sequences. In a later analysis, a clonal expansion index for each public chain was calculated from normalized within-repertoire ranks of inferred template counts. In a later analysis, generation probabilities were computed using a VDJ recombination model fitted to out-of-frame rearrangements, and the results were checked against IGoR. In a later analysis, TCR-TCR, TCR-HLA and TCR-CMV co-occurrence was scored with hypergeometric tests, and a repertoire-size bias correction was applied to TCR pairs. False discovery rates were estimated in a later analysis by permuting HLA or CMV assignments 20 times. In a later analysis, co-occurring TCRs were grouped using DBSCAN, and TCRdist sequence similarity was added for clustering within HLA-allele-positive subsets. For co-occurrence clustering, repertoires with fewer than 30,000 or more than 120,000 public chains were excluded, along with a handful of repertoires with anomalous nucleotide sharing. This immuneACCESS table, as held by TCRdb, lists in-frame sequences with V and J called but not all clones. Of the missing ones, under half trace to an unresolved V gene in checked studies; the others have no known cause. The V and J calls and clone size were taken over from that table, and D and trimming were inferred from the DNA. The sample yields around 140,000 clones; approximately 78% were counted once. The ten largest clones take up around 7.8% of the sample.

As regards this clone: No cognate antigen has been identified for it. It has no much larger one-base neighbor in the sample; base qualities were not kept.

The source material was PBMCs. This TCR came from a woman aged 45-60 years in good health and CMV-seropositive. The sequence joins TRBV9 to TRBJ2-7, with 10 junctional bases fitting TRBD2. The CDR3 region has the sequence CASSLEREGSYEQYF. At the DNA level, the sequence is TGTGCCAGCAGCCTGGAGCGGGAGGGCTCCTACGAGCAGTACTTC.